This is a list of T cell receptor beta chains from one sample in a study of CD8 T cells in ankylosing spondylitis. TCRdb used MiXCR to reprocess the 5' RACE reads, holding one entry per CDR3 protein. The sample lists over 400,000 distinct CDR3 sequences, about 25% occurring once. Sequenced material: blood, either unsorted or a sorted T cell fraction (not recorded which). The receptors stem from a male donor with ankylosing spondylitis. CDR3s include the opening cysteine and the closing phenylalanine or tryptophan. Each record gives: D gene, V gene, J gene, clone size, CDR3 protein, CDR3 DNA. The D gene is left open where the match is weak. Clone size is given for some rows only: seen once, a few or many times, or a class if the clone is expanded.

>-|TRBV27|TRBJ2-1|many
CASSFGPPGLFYNEQFF
TGTGCCAGCAGTTTTGGCCCCCCGGGACTTTTTTACAATGAGCAGTTCTTC
>TRBD2|TRBV20-1|TRBJ2-3|few
CSVWTSGSSDTQYF
TGCAGTGTCTGGACTAGCGGGAGCTCAGATACGCAGTATTTT
>-|TRBV24-1|TRBJ1-3|few
CATSDPGNTIYF
TGTGCCACCAGCGACCCTGGAAACACCATATATTTT
>-|TRBV7-6|TRBJ1-3|-
CASSLAKGSENTIYF
TGTGCCAGCAGCTTAGCAAAGGGATCCGAAAACACCATATATTTT
>TRBD1|TRBV7-9|TRBJ2-5|few
CASSVGQGGKETQYF
TGTGCCAGCAGCGTCGGACAGGGGGGAAAAGAGACCCAGTACTTC
>-|TRBV29-1|TRBJ1-3|-
CSVASLGGNTIYF
TGCAGCGTGGCCTCTTTGGGAGGAAACACCATATATTTT
>-|TRBV20-1|TRBJ1-5|-
CSALPGTYSNQPQHF
TGCAGTGCTCTCCCCGGGACCTATAGCAATCAGCCCCAGCATTTT
>TRBD1|TRBV19|TRBJ2-1|-
CASSPRVGTVPFEQFF
TGTGCCAGTAGCCCGAGGGTAGGGACAGTACCTTTTGAGCAGTTCTTC
>-|TRBV20-1|TRBJ2-2|-
CSARDPGTTGELFF
TGCAGTGCTAGAGATCCGGGGACCACCGGGGAGCTGTTTTTT
>TRBD2|TRBV24-1|TRBJ2-5|few
CATSDGSLAGGVGTQYF
TGTGCCACCAGTGATGGGTCACTAGCGGGGGGCGTTGGGACCCAGTACTTC
>-|TRBV7-9|TRBJ2-1|-
CASSLAPGGTVYNEQFF
TGTGCCAGCAGCTTAGCGCCGGGCGGGACCGTATACAATGAGCAGTTCTTC
>-|TRBV10-3|TRBJ1-6|few
CAICAGQSSPLHF
TGTGCCATCTGTGCGGGACAATCGTCACCCCTCCACTTT
>TRBD1|TRBV4-1|TRBJ2-3|few
CASSQDLTGKATDTQYF
TGCGCCAGCAGCCAAGATCTGACAGGGAAAGCCACAGATACGCAGTATTTT